This T cell receptor (beta chain) stems from a study of T cells in Graves' hyperthyroidism and ophthalmopathy. Study details: Prior to any treatment, at the point of initial diagnosis, peripheral blood was collected. Study-wide findings and caveats: Most thyroid clonotypes that were expanded above 0.001 also turned up in blood.

The diagnostic basis comprised clinical symptoms, serum thyroxine and TRAb, thyroid ultrasound and orbital computed tomography. The PBMCs were taken from about 10 ml of fresh peripheral blood. This CDR3 has 13 amino acids. V was clipped by 0 bases and J by 4 bases, with 6 bases between them. In germline, CDR1 is KGHSH, CDR2 LQKENI. Concerning this clonotype: Antigen specificity is unknown. A much larger clone sits a single nucleotide away, making a read error possible. Since no conserved phenylalanine or tryptophan closes the CDR3, a read error is the likely cause.

Template material for amplifying TCR beta CDR3 regions consisted of RNA transcripts. Initially, a first-round RT-PCR of the TCR CDR3 employed the HTBI primer set. MiXCR was run by TCRdb on the multiplex PCR reads, yielding one entry per CDR3 protein. The table shows a few hundred thousand distinct CDR3 sequences, with around 19% occurring only once. The sequence was obtained from a man in his forties with Graves' hyperthyroidism. The V gene is TRBV18, the J gene TRBJ2-5, with D unresolved. Sample: blood. CDR3 amino acids: CASSPPVRETQYS. The CDR3 nucleotides read TGTGCCAGCTCACCACCGGTACGAGAGACCCAGTACTCC.